Below, 4 T cell receptor beta chains from the same sample are listed, as sequenced in a study of post-analysis software for immune sequencing data (dated by TCRdb to the mid-2010s). These receptors have no identified antigens. The library was generated by PCR. Sequenced on an Illumina HiSeq 2500. Unique molecular identifiers were incorporated into TCR beta cDNA libraries to reduce PCR and sequencing biases. TCRdb reworked the public reads: Q25 trimming with fastp, MiXCR clone assembly, productive beta chains retained. Rows with a matching CDR3 protein are joined into one entry that keeps the most common DNA and genes. This sample is represented by around 400,000 distinct CDR3 sequences; about a third of them were singletons. The leading ten clones occupy around an eighth of the sample. Summary of the overall study and its limitations: Significantly higher frequencies in patients than in controls were found for several TRBV segments, including TRBV5-6, TRBV5-1 and TRBV20-1.

Sequenced input: blood. The receptors were gathered from a girl aged 5 to 17 with multiple sclerosis.

This clonotype occurred a few times. The chain has TRBV12-3 or TRBV12-4 and TRBJ2-3, with no clear D. The CDR3 contains 13 residues. V was shortened by 3 bases and J by 3 bases, with 7 bases between the two germline ends. This CDR3 reads CASSLWRTDTQYF. CDR3 DNA sequence: TGTGCCAGCAGTTTGTGGCGGACAGATACGCAGTATTTT.

Here the CDR3 reads CASSQGDVSYNEQFF. The DNA of the CDR3 is TGTGCCAGCAGCCAAGGGGACGTTTCCTACAATGAGCAGTTCTTC. The V gene is TRBV4-2, the J gene TRBJ2-1; D tentatively reads TRBD1 or TRBD2 (5 bases each). The length of the CDR3 is 15 residues. From germline, CDR1 is LGHNA and CDR2 YNFKEQ. Trimming pared 1 base from V and 1 base from J, leaving 8 bases between.

The V call is TRBV6-2 or TRBV6-3, the J call TRBJ1-2, with D unclear. The V end was cut by 2 bases, the J end by 7 bases, with 20 bases between. CDR1 is MNHEY, CDR2 SVGEGT, per germline. The CDR3 covers 16 residues. The CDR3 DNA is TGTGCCAGCAGTTACCGCCCGGAAACCCTACTATCTGGCTACACCTTC. Translated: CASSYRPETLLSGYTF.

This chain links TRBV2 with TRBJ2-2; 13 nucleotides align to TRBD2. Germline CDR1 is SNHLY and CDR2 is FYNNEI. V gave up 1 base and J gave up 6 bases; unmatched junction bases: 2. The CDR3 covers 16 residues. CDR3 region: CASSEGLAGGPGELFF. CDR3 in DNA: TGTGCCAGCAGTGAAGGACTAGCGGGGGGTCCCGGGGAGCTGTTTTTT.